This record covers a single TCR beta chain. Looked up from germline, CDR1 is SGHDN and CDR2 is FVKESK. The CDR3 extends over 16 amino acids. Trimming removed 0 bases at V and 2 bases at J, with 12 bases between. The data are from a study of blood T cell repertoires in COVID-19. Libraries were prepared by immunoSEQ multiplex PCR; TCRdb keeps only in-frame clonotypes and omits some of them. The sample carries some 120,000 clones, approximately 83% recorded once. The rearrangement uses TRBV14 and TRBJ2-3; D is possibly TRBD2 (6 bases). This sequence originates from a man in his sixties with acute or convalescent COVID-19. The sequencing input was peripheral blood. CDR3 nucleotides: TGTGCCAGCAGCCAAGATAGGGGACTTCTCACAGATACGCAGTATTTT. Protein sequence: CASSQDRGLLTDTQYF. The whole variable domain, remainder taken from reference TRBV14 and TRBJ2-3, is EAGVTQFPSHSVIEKGQTVTLRCDPISGHDNLYWYRRVMGKEIKFLLHFVKESKQDESGMPNNRFLAERTGGTYSTLKVQPAELEDSGVYFCASSQDRGLLTDTQYFGPGTRLTVL.